The source of this TCR beta chain is a study of OX40 agonist ivuxolimab in advanced cancers. Sequencing used immunoSEQ multiplex PCR; TCRdb keeps in-frame clones, though not all of them. The top ten clones hold roughly 5.3% of a sample with about 66,000 clones, roughly 81% of them seen once. Trimming took off 5 bases at V and 3 bases at J, with 11 bases between the two ends. In germline, CDR1 is SNHLY, CDR2 FYNNEI. The CDR3 loop spans 13 amino acids. The sample in question was CD4+ or CD8+ T cells sorted from blood, obtained in a trial of the OX40 agonist ivuxolimab. The clonotype was recovered from an adult with an advanced solid tumor such as melanoma, head and neck, liver or kidney cancer. The genes are TRBV2 and TRBJ2-7, with D maybe TRBD1 (5 bases). As DNA, the CDR3 is TGTGCCAGCAGTCTAGGACAAATCTACGAGCAGTACTTC. Translating it yields CASSLGQIYEQYF.